The table lists the clone carrying this T cell receptor (beta chain) with a few counts. The antigen is not known. Germline V gene sequence: CDR1 KGHSY, CDR2 FQNENV. Germline trimming cut 1 base from V and 2 bases from J; bases unmatched to any gene: 7. The CDR3 runs to 16 residues. ViraFEST assay sequencing came after antigen-specific CD4+ T cells were expanded with viral peptide pools. Subsequent to ten to eleven days of culture, CD4+ T cells were isolated. A positive SARS-CoV-2 PCR test fell between March and December 2020. The record originates from a study of vaccination effects on CD4 cells after COVID-19. Measured with immunoSEQ multiplex PCR; TCRdb has only the in-frame clones, and not every one. The top ten hold 25% to 30% of the sample, which has tens of thousands of clones, approximately 72% seen once.

The chain joins TRBV16 to TRBJ2-7; the match to TRBD1 covers 8 bases. The material sequenced was CD4+ T cells from PBMCs cultured with a peptide pool, taken before COVID-19 vaccination. The receptor comes from a human donor who had a prior SARS-CoV-2 infection. The DNA of the CDR3 is TGTGCCAGCAGCCAATACCGACAGGGGCAGACCTACGAGCAGTACTTC. Its translation: CASSQYRQGQTYEQYF.